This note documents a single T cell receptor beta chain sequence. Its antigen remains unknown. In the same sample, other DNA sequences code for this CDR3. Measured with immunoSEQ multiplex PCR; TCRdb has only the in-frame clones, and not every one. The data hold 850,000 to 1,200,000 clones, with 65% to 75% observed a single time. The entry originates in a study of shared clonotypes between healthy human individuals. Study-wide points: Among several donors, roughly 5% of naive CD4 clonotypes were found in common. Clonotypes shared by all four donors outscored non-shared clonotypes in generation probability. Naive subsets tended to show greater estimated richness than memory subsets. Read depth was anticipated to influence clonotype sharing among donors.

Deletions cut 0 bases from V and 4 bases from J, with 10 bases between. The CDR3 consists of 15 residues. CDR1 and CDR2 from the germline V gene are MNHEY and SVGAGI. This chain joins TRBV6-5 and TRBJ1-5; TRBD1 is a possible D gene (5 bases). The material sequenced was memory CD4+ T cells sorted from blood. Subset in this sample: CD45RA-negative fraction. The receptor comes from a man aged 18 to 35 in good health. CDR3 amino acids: CASSYSGVGNQPQHF. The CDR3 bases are TGTGCCAGCAGTTACTCGGGGGTAGGGAATCAGCCCCAGCATTTT.